The 2 T cell receptor beta chains given below trace back to one sample, sequenced in a study of CD8+CD57+ T cells in acquired aplastic anemia. Genomic DNA provided the template from which TCR beta VDJ and CDR3 profiles were obtained. TCRdb passed the reads through MiXCR, listing each CDR3 protein once. The sample comprises hundreds of thousands of distinct CDR3 sequences, 65% to 80% of which are singletons, and approximately 3.8% rests with the top ten. The sample was sorted CD4+, CD8+, or CD8+CD57+ T cells (not recorded which) from PBMCs. These receptors came from a human donor in good health, serving as a control.

This clonotype came up a few times. V gene TRBV10-3 combines with J gene TRBJ2-7, with 7 bases lining up with TRBD1. The trim removed 3 bases at V and 2 bases at J, leaving 7 bases unmatched. Germline V lookup: CDR1 ENHRY, CDR2 SYGVKD. This CDR3 is 15 amino acids long. Here the CDR3 reads CAISEEGRGTYEQYF. The CDR3 nucleotides read TGTGCCATCAGTGAAGAAGGCAGGGGGACCTACGAGCAGTACTTC.

V and J are TRBV2 and TRBJ1-1; 7 bases line up with TRBD1. This CDR3 contains 13 residues. CDR1 and CDR2 from the germline V gene are SNHLY and FYNNEI. The J segment lost 5 bases and the V segment lost 5 bases, leaving 5 bases of the junction unmatched. CDR3 sequence reads: CASSNRGMTEAFF. The CDR3 nucleotides are TGTGCCAGCAGTAACAGGGGTATGACTGAAGCTTTCTTT.